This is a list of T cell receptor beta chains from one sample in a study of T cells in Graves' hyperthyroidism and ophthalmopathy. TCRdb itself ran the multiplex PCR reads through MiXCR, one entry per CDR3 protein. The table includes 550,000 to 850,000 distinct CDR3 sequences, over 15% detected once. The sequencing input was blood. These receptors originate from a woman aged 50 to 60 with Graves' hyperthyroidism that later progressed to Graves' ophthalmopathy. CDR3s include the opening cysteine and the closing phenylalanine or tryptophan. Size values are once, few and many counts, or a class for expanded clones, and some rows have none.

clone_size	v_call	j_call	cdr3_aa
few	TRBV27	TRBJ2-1	CASSLRQGVEQFF
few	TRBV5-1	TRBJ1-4	CASSFGLKTTNEKLFF
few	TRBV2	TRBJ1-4	CATKTGRTEKLFF
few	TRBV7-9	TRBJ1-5	CASSRGGRINQPQHF
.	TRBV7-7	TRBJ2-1	CASSYGEVDEQFF
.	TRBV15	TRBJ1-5	CATSRGGDRNQPQHF
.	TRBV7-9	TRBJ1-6	CASSNRANNSPLHF
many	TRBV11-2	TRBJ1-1	CASSLFLAKNTEAFF
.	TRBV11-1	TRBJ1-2	CASSETQGNYGYTF
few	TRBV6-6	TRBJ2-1	CASSYHTGAIHNEQFF
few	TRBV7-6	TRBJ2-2	CASSLVLAGPTGELFF
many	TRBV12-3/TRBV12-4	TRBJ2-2	CASRLRGSTGELFF
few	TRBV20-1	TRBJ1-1	CSARDPGMSAEAFF
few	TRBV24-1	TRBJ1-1	CATRGRGLHTEAFF
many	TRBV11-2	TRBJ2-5	CASSALGADQETQYF
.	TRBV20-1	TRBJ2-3	CSARAKLPGTDTQYF
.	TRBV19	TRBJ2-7	CASSVNRGLVSREQYF
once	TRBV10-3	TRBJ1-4	CAIRREATNEKLFF
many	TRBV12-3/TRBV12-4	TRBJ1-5	CASSAGRRDQPQHF
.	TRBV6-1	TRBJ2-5	CASRRNREETQYF
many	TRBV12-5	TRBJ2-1	CASGEPLAGLYNEQFF
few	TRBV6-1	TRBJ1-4	CASSRRRGDEKLFF
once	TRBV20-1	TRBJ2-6	CSATRANVLTF
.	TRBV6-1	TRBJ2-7	CASRAGTGGPYEQYF
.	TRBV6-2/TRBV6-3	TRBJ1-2	CASRRRRNSLSYGYTF
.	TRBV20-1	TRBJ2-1	CSARQGGPRNEQFF
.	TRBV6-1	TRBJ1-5	CASSERSEQPQHF
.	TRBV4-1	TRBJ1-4	CASSTPGRREKLFF
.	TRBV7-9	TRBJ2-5	CASMSGFFEGETQYF
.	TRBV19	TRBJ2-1	CASSRGGGGNEQFF
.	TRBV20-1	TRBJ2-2	CSARDSPYTGELFF